Listed here are 27 T cell receptor beta chains from one sample, sequenced in a study of blood T cell repertoires in COVID-19. Only in-frame clones appear in the TCRdb table, and some are missing; sequencing was by immunoSEQ multiplex PCR. This table has 150,000 to 200,000 clones, 82% appearing once. Sequencing was performed on peripheral blood. The receptor source for this set is a woman aged 40 to 55 with COVID-19, enrolled during active disease.

The sample holds a few counts of this clone. The chain joins TRBV28 to TRBJ1-2; TRBD1 is a possible D gene (5 bases). Germline CDR1 reads MDHEN; CDR2 reads SYDVKM. The length of the CDR3 is 12 residues. The V gene lost 7 bases and the J gene lost 5 bases, with 11 bases spanning the gap. CDR3 amino acids: CASTIGGYGYTF. DNA of the CDR3: TGTGCCAGCACTATCGGGGGATATGGCTACACCTTC.

The chain links TRBV18 to TRBJ2-1, with a possible D match to TRBD2 (6 bases). The germline gives CDR1 KGHSH, CDR2 LQKENI. Trimming cost V 0 bases and J 10 bases, with 13 bases left between them. The CDR3 has 14 residues. CDR3 sequence (DNA): TGTGCCAGCTCACCACCCTCGGGGGAGTCCGAGCAGTTCTTC. Its translation: CASSPPSGESEQFF.

V gene TRBV18 combines with J gene TRBJ2-4; 7 bases line up with TRBD1. The germline V gene encodes CDR1 KGHSH and CDR2 LQKENI. The CDR3 runs to 16 residues. V lost 2 bases and J lost 2; bases outside the gene matches: 6. The CDR3 DNA follows: TGTGCCAGCTCACCAGGAAGGGGGCAATCCAAAAACATTCAGTACTTC. It translates to CASSPGRGQSKNIQYF.

The genes are TRBV25-1 and TRBJ2-7, with TRBD2 identical over 7 bases. With V trimmed by 3 bases and J by 3 bases, 5 bases remained unmatched. CDR3 size: 14 residues. The germline V gene encodes CDR1 MGHDK and CDR2 SYGVNS. CDR3 residues: CASSDAGEVYEQYF. The CDR3 DNA is TGTGCCAGCAGTGATGCGGGGGAAGTCTACGAGCAGTACTTC.

The CDR3 spells CASSVQRASGNTIYF. The CDR3 DNA reads as TGTGCCAGCAGCGTTCAGCGGGCCTCTGGAAACACCATATATTTT. The chain links TRBV28 to TRBJ1-3, with D hard to call. Per the germline V gene, CDR1 is MDHEN and CDR2 is SYDVKM. The CDR3 extends over 15 amino acids. Trimming shortened V by 6 bases and J by 0 bases, and 12 bases separated the two germline ends.

V is TRBV12-3 or TRBV12-4 and J is TRBJ2-7; 8 bases match TRBD1. Trimming removed 6 bases from V and 6 bases from J; junction bases left unmatched: 4. There are 12 residues in the CDR3. DNA for the CDR3: TGTGCCAGCAGAAGACAGGGGAGCGAGCAGTACTTC. It codes for CASRRQGSEQYF.

This chain uses TRBV15 with TRBJ2-2; TRBD1 matches 10 bases. The junction had 3 bases not matched to a gene; V was cut back by 5 bases and J by 3 bases. The CDR3 consists of 15 residues. CDR1 is LNHNV and CDR2 is YYDKDF in the germline V gene (reference sequence). The CDR3 nucleotides read TGTGCCACCAGCGCCGGGACAGGGGACACCGGGGAGCTGTTTTTT. Residues: CATSAGTGDTGELFF.

In its sample, this clone was seen once. The chain uses TRBV4-1 and TRBJ2-1; a weak D match, TRBD2 (5 bases). There are 17 residues in the CDR3. Germline CDR1 and CDR2: MGHRA and YSYEKL. With 1 base removed from V and 4 bases from J, the gap between germline ends came to 17 bases. This chain's CDR3 is CASSQGRAGSRYNEQFF. For the CDR3, the DNA is TGCGCCAGCAGCCAAGGCCGGGCGGGCTCCCGTTACAATGAGCAGTTCTTC.

V and J are TRBV6-5 and TRBJ2-7, with 9 bases aligning to TRBD1. After removal of 6 bases from V and 4 bases from J, the junction contained 10 bases not matched to a gene. The CDR3 has 15 residues. CDR1 is MNHEY and CDR2 is SVGAGI in the germline V gene. The CDR3 sequence: CASRSQTGGFYEQYF. DNA for the CDR3: TGTGCCAGCAGGTCGCAGACAGGGGGTTTTTACGAGCAGTACTTC.

The chain recombines TRBV5-1 with TRBJ1-2; 9 nucleotides agree with TRBD1. The CDR3 has 14 residues. V lost 2 bases and J lost 8; bases outside the gene matches: 7. Germline-derived CDR1 and CDR2 are SGHRS and YFSETQ. The CDR3 reads CASSFRGQGRGYTF. The CDR3 nucleotides read TGCGCCAGCAGCTTTCGCGGACAGGGGAGAGGCTACACCTTC.

CDR3 sequence: CASSLAGLGTGGTDTQYF. CDR3 DNA: TGTGCCAGCAGCTTAGCAGGTTTGGGCACAGGGGGGACAGATACGCAGTATTTT. This chain joins TRBV7-9 and TRBJ2-3, with 8 bases fitting TRBD1. The CDR3 totals 18 residues. The junction had 11 bases not matched to a gene; V was cut back by 0 bases and J by 3 bases. Looked up from germline, CDR1 is SEHNR and CDR2 is FQNEAQ (reference sequence).

This clone has only one observation. The chain combines TRBV9 with TRBJ2-1, with 9 nucleotides matching TRBD2. V dropped 3 bases and J dropped 9; count of bases not matched to a gene: 7. This CDR3 is 14 amino acids long. The V gene's germline CDR1 is SGDLS and CDR2 YYNGEE. The CDR3 region is CASSGAVAGVEQFF. For the CDR3, the DNA is TGTGCCAGCAGCGGCGCTGTAGCGGGAGTTGAGCAGTTCTTC.

The chain employs TRBV19 and TRBJ1-5, with D unclear. Deletions cut 0 bases from V and 1 base from J, with 13 bases between. Germline V CDR1 and CDR2: LNHDA, SQIVND (reference sequence). This CDR3 region has 17 residues. The CDR3 sequence is CASSIDTSAASNQPQHF. The CDR3 DNA follows: TGTGCCAGTAGTATAGATACGAGTGCGGCAAGCAATCAGCCCCAGCATTTT.

This chain joins TRBV12-3 or TRBV12-4 and TRBJ1-1, with D possibly being TRBD1 (5 bases). V was shortened by 6 bases and J by 2 bases, with 10 bases between the two germline ends. The CDR3 totals 13 residues. In DNA form, the CDR3 reads TGTGCCAGCAGGAACCAGGGCAACACTGAAGCTTTCTTT. Amino acid sequence: CASRNQGNTEAFF.

The CDR3 reads CASSFPDSRNTEAFF. Written as DNA, the CDR3 is TGTGCCAGCAGCTTCCCGGACAGTCGGAACACTGAAGCTTTCTTT. The V call is TRBV7-9, the J call TRBJ1-1; tentatively, D is TRBD1 (6 bases). Germline V gene lookup returns CDR1 SEHNR and CDR2 FQNEAQ (reference sequence). V lost 3 bases and J 1 base, leaving 12 bases between the germline ends. The CDR3 contains 15 residues.

The J gene is TRBJ1-1, the V gene TRBV3-1 (or the pseudogene TRBV3-2), with D unclear. The CDR3 consists of 12 residues. Trimming stripped 0 bases from V and 6 bases from J, with 5 bases between. The V gene's germline CDR1 is LGHDT and CDR2 YNNKEL (reference sequence). In nucleotides, the CDR3 is TGTGCCAGCAGCCAAGACCGAGCTGAAGCTTTCTTT. Protein: CASSQDRAEAFF.

The chain combines TRBV28 with TRBJ2-3, with 8 bases identical to TRBD2. The CDR3 loop spans 15 amino acids. Unmatched junction bases numbered 8, after V lost 6 bases and J lost 3 bases. Germline V lookup: CDR1 MDHEN, CDR2 SYDVKM. The CDR3 here is CASSPSGRGTDTQYF. The CDR3 DNA is TGTGCCAGCAGCCCCAGCGGGAGAGGTACAGATACGCAGTATTTT.

In nucleotides, the CDR3 is TGCAGCGTTGGGTGGGGCAGGGTTGAAGCTTTCTTT. Translation gives CSVGWGRVEAFF. The chain links TRBV29-1 to TRBJ1-1, with D possibly being TRBD1 (5 bases). V was pared by 4 bases and J by 7 bases, with 13 bases between. The CDR3 is made up of 12 amino acids. The V gene's germline CDR1 is SQVTM and CDR2 ANQGSEA.

This rearrangement joins TRBV7-8 to TRBJ2-1; no firm D call. The length of the CDR3 is 13 residues. The V and J ends lost 0 bases and 8 bases respectively, with 8 bases between them. The germline gives CDR1 SGHVS, CDR2 FQNEAQ. CDR3 sequence: CASSLAYHYEQFF. In nucleotides, the CDR3 is TGTGCCAGCAGCTTAGCATACCACTATGAGCAGTTCTTC. Complete variable domain (other parts from reference TRBV7-8 and TRBJ2-1): GAGVSQSPRYKVAKRGQDVALRCDPISGHVSLFWYQQALGQGPEFLTYFQNEAQLDKSGLPSDRFFAERPEGSVSTLKIQRTQQEDSAVYLCASSLAYHYEQFFGPGTRLTVL.

This chain links TRBV7-2 with TRBJ2-7; D perhaps matches TRBD2 (5 bases). The germline V gene encodes CDR1 SGHTA and CDR2 FQGNSA. The CDR3 is made up of 13 amino acids. Trimming left V 5 bases short and J 6 bases short, with 14 bases between. CDR3 residues: CASSRDGIAEQYF. As DNA, the CDR3 is TGTGCCAGCAGCCGTGACGGGATCGCCGAGCAGTACTTC.

The J gene is TRBJ2-2, the V gene TRBV28; D ambiguous. CDR1 is MDHEN, CDR2 SYDVKM, per germline. The V gene lost 6 bases and the J gene lost 1 base, with 6 bases spanning the gap. The CDR3 loop spans 13 amino acids. The CDR3 protein is CASRNLNTGELFF. The CDR3 DNA reads TGTGCCAGCAGAAATCTGAACACCGGGGAGCTGTTTTTT.

The chain recombines TRBV2 with TRBJ1-2; 9 bases are shared with TRBD1. The V segment lost 5 bases and the J segment 8 bases; nucleotides outside the gene matches: 6. Germline V lookup: CDR1 SNHLY, CDR2 FYNNEI. CDR3 length equals 13 residues. The CDR3 sequence is CASSYTGGSGYTF. CDR3 coding DNA: TGTGCCAGCAGTTACACAGGGGGCTCGGGCTACACCTTC.

The chain links TRBV2 to TRBJ2-5; 7 nucleotides align to TRBD1. From germline, CDR1 is SNHLY and CDR2 FYNNEI. V shed 6 bases, J shed 4 bases, and the junction held 11 bases outside the gene matches. The CDR3 covers 15 residues. This CDR3 is CASSDLQGFGETQYF. In nucleotides, the CDR3 is TGTGCCAGCAGCGATTTACAGGGGTTTGGAGAGACCCAGTACTTC.

This clone was recorded only once. V usage is TRBV10-2 and J usage is TRBJ2-2; no clear D. Germline V CDR1 and CDR2: WSHSY, SAAADI. This CDR3 contains 12 residues. Deletions cut 5 bases from V and 3 bases from J, with 4 bases between. CDR3 residues: CASSPDTGELFF. The CDR3 nucleotides read TGCGCCAGCAGTCCAGACACCGGGGAGCTGTTTTTT.

V is TRBV5-1 and J is TRBJ2-1; possible D gene TRBD1, 6 bases. Germline V gene data show CDR1 as SGHRS and CDR2 as YFSETQ. The V and J ends lost 2 bases and 9 bases respectively, with 21 bases between them. This CDR3 has 16 amino acids. Written as DNA, the CDR3 is TGCGCCAGCAGCTTAACGCTAAGGGGGAGTCGGAGTGAGCAGTTCTTC. The encoded protein is CASSLTLRGSRSEQFF.

This clone has more than one count but fewer than ten. The chain recombines TRBV7-9 with TRBJ1-1; D call uncertain. V was trimmed by 1 base and J by 1 base, leaving 7 bases between them. CDR3 length equals 14 residues. Germline V gene sequence: CDR1 SEHNR, CDR2 FQNEAQ (reference sequence). CDR3 sequence reads: CASSLVPQNTEAFF. DNA for the CDR3: TGTGCCAGCAGCTTAGTCCCCCAGAACACTGAAGCTTTCTTT.

The gene calls are TRBV7-2 and TRBJ1-2; unclear D gene. The CDR3 spans 12 residues. V was pared by 5 bases and J by 2 bases, with 6 bases between. In germline, CDR1 is SGHTA, CDR2 FQGNSA. CDR3 in amino acids: CASSRGNYGYTF. Written as DNA, the CDR3 is TGTGCCAGCAGCAGAGGAAACTATGGCTACACCTTC.